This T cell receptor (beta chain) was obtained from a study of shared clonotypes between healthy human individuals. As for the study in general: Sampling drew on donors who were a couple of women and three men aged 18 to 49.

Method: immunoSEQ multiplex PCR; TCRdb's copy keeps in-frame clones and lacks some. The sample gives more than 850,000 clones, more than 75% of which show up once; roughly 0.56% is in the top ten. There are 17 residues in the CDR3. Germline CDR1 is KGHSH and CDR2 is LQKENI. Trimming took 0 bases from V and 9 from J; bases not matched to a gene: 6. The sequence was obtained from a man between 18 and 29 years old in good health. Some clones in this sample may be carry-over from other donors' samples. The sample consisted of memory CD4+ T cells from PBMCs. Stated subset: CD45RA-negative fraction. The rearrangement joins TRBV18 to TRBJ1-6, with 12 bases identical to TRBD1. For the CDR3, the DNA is TGTGCCAGCTCACCACCGGGGACAGGGGGCTTGGGTTCACCCCTCCACTTT. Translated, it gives CASSPPGTGGLGSPLHF.